The 17 T cell receptor beta chains below all came from one sample that was sequenced in a study of beta chain features in type 1 diabetes. The study reverse transcribed the entire isolated RNA, so it sequenced expressed TCRB transcripts. The assay was immunoSEQ multiplex PCR, and TCRdb's table has in-frame clones only and misses some. This repertoire shows under 150,000 clones, about 7% found once; its top ten account for about 1.4%. Material: central memory CD4+ T cells from blood. The receptor set was obtained from a woman in her thirties in good health.

This clone was seen ten or more times. The genes are TRBV4-3 and TRBJ2-7; D may be TRBD1 (5 bases). The germline CDR1 and CDR2 sequences are LGHNA and YSLEER. The ends were cut back, 8 bases at V and 6 bases at J, with 17 bases in the middle. The CDR3 sequence is 13 residues long. This chain's CDR3 is CASGRPGYGEQYF. The CDR3, as DNA: TGCGCCAGCGGTCGCCCAGGGTACGGCGAGCAGTACTTC.

This clone was seen only a few times. CDR3 protein: CASRPASGSGYGYTF. The CDR3 region has the DNA TGTGCCAGCAGACCAGCCTCGGGGAGTGGGTATGGCTACACCTTC. This chain joins TRBV7-8 and TRBJ1-2, with D uncertain. The germline V gene encodes CDR1 SGHVS and CDR2 FQNEAQ. CDR3 length: 15 amino acids. Trimming cost V 6 bases and J 5 bases, with 19 bases left between them. The full variable domain, in which reference TRBV7-8 and TRBJ1-2 provide the parts outside the CDR3, is GAGVSQSPRYKVAKRGQDVALRCDPISGHVSLFWYQQALGQGPEFLTYFQNEAQLDKSGLPSDRFFAERPEGSVSTLKIQRTQQEDSAVYLCASRPASGSGYGYTFGSGTRLTVV.

In this sample, this clone turned up a few times. The chain has TRBV9 and TRBJ1-3, with 7 positions matching TRBD1. Germline CDR1 SGDLS, CDR2 YYNGEE. The CDR3 has 16 residues. V was clipped by 3 bases and J by 0 bases; unmatched bases: 6. CDR3 sequence (DNA): TGTGCCAGCAGCGCCCAAGGGGGCATCTCTGGAAACACCATATATTTT. Residues: CASSAQGGISGNTIYF.

This chain's CDR3 is CASSKLGEREGPYNEQFF. For the CDR3, the DNA is TGTGCCAGCAGCAAACTGGGGGAGCGGGAGGGACCCTACAATGAGCAGTTCTTC. The V call is TRBV7-3, the J call TRBJ2-1; TRBD2 agrees at 10 bases. Losses at the gene ends were 5 bases for V and 2 bases for J; bases not matched to a gene: 12. This CDR3 has 18 residues. CDR1 is SGHTA and CDR2 is FQGTGA in the germline V gene.

This clone has just a few counts. This chain uses TRBV4-2 with TRBJ2-7; TRBD1 aligns across 8 bases. Germline CDR1 reads LGHNA; CDR2 reads YNFKEQ. This CDR3 comprises 16 residues. J was trimmed by 4 bases and V by 2 bases; bases with no gene match: 10. The DNA for the CDR3 is TGTGCCAGCAGCCAACGCAACAGGGGGACGGCATACGAGCAGTACTTC. Translated: CASSQRNRGTAYEQYF.

The rearrangement joins TRBV29-1 to TRBJ2-3; 11 bases map to TRBD1. CDR1 SQVTM and CDR2 ANQGSEA come from the germline V gene. The ends lost 6 bases at V and 5 bases at J; junction bases unmatched: 4. This CDR3 spans 13 amino acids. The CDR3 nucleotides read TGCAGCGTCGGACAGGGGGCTGGAGATACGCAGTATTTT. This encodes CSVGQGAGDTQYF.

This clone was seen many times. The chain combines TRBV27 with TRBJ2-3; 12 bases are a match to TRBD2. J lost 7 bases, V lost 6 bases, and 2 bases had no gene match. The CDR3 consists of 13 residues. CDR1 and CDR2 (germline): MNHEY, SMNVEV (reference sequence). The chain's CDR3 is CASRTSGRNTQYF. The CDR3 DNA reads as TGTGCCAGCAGGACTAGCGGGAGAAATACGCAGTATTTT.

V is TRBV7-2 and J is TRBJ2-7; 8 nucleotides align to TRBD2. Losses at the gene ends were 5 bases for V and 7 bases for J; bases not matched to a gene: 7. The CDR3 is 13 amino acids. Germline V CDR1 and CDR2: SGHTA, FQGNSA. CDR3 DNA sequence: TGTGCCAGCAGCCCGGGACTAGGAAAAGAGCAGTACTTC. Translating gives CASSPGLGKEQYF.

This clone was detected a few times. The rearrangement uses TRBV27 and TRBJ1-4, with no clear D. CDR1 and CDR2 (germline): MNHEY, SMNVEV (reference sequence). Trimming stripped 1 base from V and 8 bases from J, with 11 bases between. This CDR3 comprises 14 residues. CDR3 sequence: CASSLWAHREKLFF. The CDR3 bases are TGTGCCAGCAGTTTATGGGCCCACCGGGAAAAACTGTTTTTT. Looking up the rest from reference TRBV27 and TRBJ1-4 gives the full variable domain: EAQVTQNPRYLITVTGKKLTVTCSQNMNHEYMSWYRQDPGLGLRQIYYSMNVEVTDKGDVPEGYKVSRKEKRNFPLILESPSPNQTSLYFCASSLWAHREKLFFGSGTQLSVL.

This chain joins TRBV6-1 and TRBJ2-3, with 8 nucleotides matching TRBD1. This CDR3 is 15 amino acids long. V lost 4 bases and J lost 1; bases outside the gene matches: 4. Germline V gene sequence: CDR1 MNHNS, CDR2 SASEGT. The CDR3 sequence: CASSGQGAGTDTQYF. CDR3 nucleotide sequence: TGTGCCAGCAGTGGCCAGGGGGCTGGCACAGATACGCAGTATTTT.

The chain combines TRBV4-2 with TRBJ1-2; a possible D gene is TRBD1 (5 bases). Germline assignment: CDR1 LGHNA and CDR2 YNFKEQ. The length of the CDR3 is 15 residues. Trimming left V 4 bases short and J 1 base short, with 13 bases between. Here the CDR3 DNA reads TGTGCCAGCAGCCCAAAGGGGAACGGTAACTATGGCTACACCTTC. Residues: CASSPKGNGNYGYTF.

This clone was seen at least ten times. The chain joins TRBV2 to TRBJ2-3, with 8 bases matching TRBD2. J lost 4 bases, V lost 0 bases, and 3 bases had no gene match. CDR3 size: 15 residues. The V gene's germline CDR1 is SNHLY and CDR2 FYNNEI. Here the CDR3 reads CASSEAGLEADTQYF. The CDR3, as DNA: TGTGCCAGCAGTGAAGCGGGACTAGAGGCAGATACGCAGTATTTT. Drawing the rest from reference TRBV2 and TRBJ2-3, the complete variable domain is EPEVTQTPSHQVTQMGQEVILRCVPISNHLYFYWYRQILGQKVEFLVSFYNNEISEKSEIFDDQFSVERPDGSNFTLKIRSTKLEDSAMYFCASSEAGLEADTQYFGPGTRLTVL.

In this sample, this clone turned up a few times. V usage is TRBV7-2 and J usage is TRBJ1-1, with D possibly TRBD1 on 6 matching bases. Germline V gene sequence: CDR1 SGHTA, CDR2 FQGNSA. CDR3 length: 16 residues. The ends were cut back, 0 bases at V and 5 bases at J, with 16 bases in the middle. As DNA, the CDR3 is TGTGCCAGCAGCTTAGCGGGACAAAGGCTTATTACTGAAGCTTTCTTT. The encoded protein is CASSLAGQRLITEAFF.

This clone was detected a few times. The chain has TRBV4-2 and TRBJ1-6; D uncertain. The V gene lost 0 bases and the J gene lost 9 bases, with 3 bases spanning the gap. CDR3 length equals 12 residues. From germline, CDR1 is LGHNA and CDR2 YNFKEQ. CDR3 nucleotides: TGTGCCAGCAGCCAAGACGTTTCACCCCTCCACTTT. Protein product: CASSQDVSPLHF.

The gene calls are TRBV28 and TRBJ2-2; 7 bases map to TRBD1. Germline V gene sequence: CDR1 MDHEN, CDR2 SYDVKM. V gave up 5 bases and J gave up 0 bases; unmatched junction bases: 6. This CDR3 is 16 amino acids long. CDR3 sequence: CASSLIGGANTGELFF. The CDR3 region has the DNA TGTGCCAGCAGTCTGATAGGGGGCGCGAACACCGGGGAGCTGTTTTTT.

In DNA form, the CDR3 reads TGTGCCAGCATCCGGGGTCCGCCCACTGAAGCTTTCTTT. Amino acid sequence: CASIRGPPTEAFF. The chain has TRBV7-9 and TRBJ1-1; D remains unclear. This CDR3 is 13 amino acids long. CDR1 and CDR2 from the germline V gene are SEHNR and FQNEAQ (reference sequence). Trimming removed 7 bases from V and 4 bases from J, with 13 bases in between.

This chain uses TRBV10-3 with TRBJ1-2; 7 bases align to TRBD1. Germline CDR1 ENHRY, CDR2 SYGVKD. The ends lost 5 bases at V and 7 bases at J; junction bases unmatched: 7. There are 13 residues in the CDR3. The CDR3 bases are TGTGCCATCAGTAAAGACAGGGCTAGTGGCTACACCTTC. Its translation is CAISKDRASGYTF.